A single sample is the source of the 13 T cell receptor beta chains below, sequenced in a study of patients and donors after allogeneic stem cell transplantation. TCRdb called the RT-PCR reads again in MiXCR, with one record for every CDR3 protein. Of around 170,000 distinct CDR3 sequences in the sample, 24% were seen once. Specimen: blood, either unsorted or a sorted T cell fraction (not recorded which). These receptor sequences come from a human donor who was either an allogeneic HSCT recipient or a stem cell or donor lymphocyte infusion donor (not recorded which). It is not recorded whose cells these are; they may come from a transplant donor.

The chain links TRBV27 to TRBJ2-1; D call uncertain. Germline CDR1 is MNHEY and CDR2 is SMNVEV (reference sequence). The CDR3 sequence is 15 residues long. V lost 5 bases and J lost 3, with 14 bases in between. The CDR3 bases are TGTGCCAGCAGTCTCGGCAAGAGCAACTACAATGAGCAGTTCTTC. Amino acid sequence: CASSLGKSNYNEQFF.

This sequence joins TRBV5-1 and TRBJ2-3, with D perhaps assigned TRBD1 or TRBD2 (5 bases each). Looked up from germline, CDR1 is SGHRS and CDR2 is YFSETQ. CDR3 length equals 14 residues. Trimming pared 7 bases from V and 0 bases from J, leaving 12 bases between. CDR3 in DNA: TGCGCCAGCGGGACGGGCCCTAGCACAGATACGCAGTATTTT. This encodes CASGTGPSTDTQYF.

Only a few counts were recorded for this clonotype. V and J are TRBV6-5 and TRBJ1-1; D is possibly TRBD1 (6 bases). The germline V gene has CDR1 MNHEY and CDR2 SVGAGI. Trimming shortened V by 8 bases and J by 0 bases, and 16 bases separated the two germline ends. The CDR3 has 15 amino acids. The CDR3 DNA sequence: TGTGCCAGCTTCCTTGCCTACAGGGTGAACACTGAAGCTTTCTTT. Protein: CASFLAYRVNTEAFF.

This clonotype was seen a single time. This chain connects TRBV7-9 to TRBJ2-1, with 9 nucleotides matching TRBD2. V gave up 1 base and J gave up 6 bases; unmatched junction bases: 1. The V gene's germline CDR1 is SEHNR and CDR2 FQNEAQ (reference sequence). CDR3 size: 14 residues. The CDR3 coding sequence is TGTGCCAGCAGCTTAGGTAGCGGGAGCAATGAGCAGTTCTTC. Encoded protein: CASSLGSGSNEQFF.

This clonotype was seen only a few times. The junction differs from germline at one of its ends, possibly a read error. The J gene is TRBJ1-5, the V gene TRBV20-1; perhaps TRBD1 as D (6 bases). CDR1 and CDR2 (germline): DFQATT, SNEGSKA (reference sequence). This CDR3 is built from 13 residues. CDR3 DNA sequence: TGCAGCGCTAGACAGGAACGAAATCAGCCCCAGCATTTT. Encoded protein: CSARQERNQPQHF.

This clonotype was counted between two and nine times. The chain carries TRBV3-1 and TRBJ2-3; 9 nucleotides line up with TRBD2. Germline-derived CDR1 and CDR2 are LGHDT and YNNKEL (reference sequence). V gave up 0 bases and J gave up 5 bases; unmatched junction bases: 6. The CDR3 has 16 amino acids. CDR3 DNA sequence: TGTGCCAGCAGCCAAGACCCAGCGGGAGGTCAAGATACGCAGTATTTT. Translating it yields CASSQDPAGGQDTQYF.

For this clonotype: A much larger clone differs by one base, so this may be a read error. The rearrangement uses TRBV7-9 and TRBJ1-5; D ambiguous. The germline CDR1 and CDR2 sequences are SEHNR and FQNEAQ (reference sequence). This CDR3 spans 12 amino acids. CDR3 residues: CASSLDSQPQNF. The DNA for the CDR3 is TGTGCCAGCAGCTTAGATTCTCAGCCCCAGAATTTT.

This clonotype was picked up a small number of times. The chain carries TRBV5-1 and TRBJ1-2; unclear D gene. Per the germline V gene, CDR1 is SGHRS and CDR2 is YFSETQ. The CDR3 has 15 residues. Trimming left V 4 bases short and J 4 bases short, with 17 bases between. The CDR3 is CASSPSGSRVYGYTF. CDR3 in DNA: TGCGCCAGCAGCCCCTCGGGAAGTCGGGTCTATGGCTACACCTTC.

The chain employs TRBV7-2 and TRBJ1-2; the D gene is possibly TRBD1 (6 bases). Trimming left V 1 base short and J 8 bases short, with 14 bases between. This CDR3 region has 14 residues. CDR1 and CDR2 (germline): SGHTA, FQGNSA. In nucleotides, the CDR3 is TGTGCCAGCAGCTTAGGGCCGGGGGCTCGAGGCTACACCTTC. Amino acids: CASSLGPGARGYTF. Combining the CDR3 with reference TRBV7-2 and TRBJ1-2 gives the whole variable domain GAGVSQSPSNKVTEKGKDVELRCDPISGHTALYWYRQSLGQGLEFLIYFQGNSAPDKSGLPSDRFSAERTGGSVSTLTIQRTQQEDSAVYLCASSLGPGARGYTFGSGTRLTVV.

This clonotype was counted at least ten times. V and J are TRBV20-1 and TRBJ1-2; possible D gene TRBD1, 5 bases. The germline gives CDR1 DFQATT, CDR2 SNEGSKA (reference sequence). This CDR3 is 14 amino acids long. Trimming took off 5 bases at V and 1 base at J, with 14 bases between the two ends. CDR3 sequence: CSAPTEGNNYGYTF. The CDR3 DNA reads as TGCAGTGCTCCGACAGAGGGTAATAACTATGGCTACACCTTC.

This clonotype showed up just a few times. The chain is built from TRBV20-1 and TRBJ2-1, with D tentatively TRBD2 (5 bases). Germline V gene lookup returns CDR1 DFQATT and CDR2 SNEGSKA (reference sequence). The V end lost 3 bases, the J end lost 0 bases, and 12 bases lay between the germline ends. The CDR3 has 15 amino acids. DNA of the CDR3: TGCAGTGCTAGTGGCGGGCGCGGCTCCTACAATGAGCAGTTCTTC. Translation: CSASGGRGSYNEQFF.

The chain employs TRBV20-1 and TRBJ2-7, with D unclear. Trimming took off 7 bases at V and 2 bases at J, with 12 bases between the two ends. This CDR3 has 12 amino acids. Germline CDR1 is DFQATT and CDR2 is SNEGSKA (reference sequence). The CDR3 loop is CSVDQITYEQYF. Here the CDR3 DNA reads TGCAGTGTTGACCAAATAACCTACGAGCAGTACTTC.

A few counts support this clonotype. V and J are TRBV5-4 and TRBJ2-1; D is possibly TRBD2 (5 bases). This CDR3 region has 15 residues. V was pared by 4 bases and J by 8 bases, with 19 bases between. Germline V gene data show CDR1 as SGHNT and CDR2 as YYREEE (reference sequence). The CDR3 here is CASSPGRPVSDEQFF. The CDR3 DNA reads TGTGCCAGCAGCCCCGGGCGGCCAGTTAGCGATGAGCAGTTCTTC.